The 26 T cell receptor beta chains listed next were all sequenced from one sample in a study of shared clonotypes between healthy human individuals. Method: immunoSEQ multiplex PCR; TCRdb's copy keeps in-frame clones and lacks some. The sample shows just over 2,000,000 clones, roughly 94% of them seen only once. Sequenced material: naive CD4+ T cells sorted from blood. The subset: CD45RA+ positively selected. Every receptor here comes from a man between 18 and 29 years old in good health.

CDR3 sequence: CASTQTGANSPLHF. CDR3 DNA sequence: TGTGCCAGCACACAGACAGGGGCTAATTCACCCCTCCACTTT. The chain is built from TRBV2 and TRBJ1-6, with 8 positions matching TRBD1. The CDR3 has 14 amino acids. The germline V gene encodes CDR1 SNHLY and CDR2 FYNNEI. V gave up 7 bases and J gave up 6 bases; unmatched junction bases: 5. Based on the CDR3 plus reference TRBV2 and TRBJ1-6, the full variable domain is EPEVTQTPSHQVTQMGQEVILRCVPISNHLYFYWYRQILGQKVEFLVSFYNNEISEKSEIFDDQFSVERPDGSNFTLKIRSTKLEDSAMYFCASTQTGANSPLHFGNGTRLTVT.

The V and J genes are TRBV10-2 and TRBJ1-2; no definite D call. CDR1 is WSHSY and CDR2 is SAAADI in the germline V gene. V was clipped by 6 bases and J by 1 base, with 9 bases between them. This CDR3 comprises 13 residues. CDR3 nucleotides: TGCGCCAGCAGCGACTACCTTAACTATGGCTACACCTTC. This translates into CASSDYLNYGYTF.

V usage is TRBV10-3 and J usage is TRBJ1-6; D gene uncertain. The germline gives CDR1 ENHRY, CDR2 SYGVKD. V was pared by 8 bases and J by 0 bases, with 11 bases between. There are 15 residues in the CDR3. CDR3 residues: CAIGSLSSYNSPLHF. The CDR3 DNA reads TGTGCCATCGGGTCCCTGAGCTCCTATAATTCACCCCTCCACTTT.

In nucleotides, the CDR3 is TGTGCCAGTAGGACAGGGTTGAGAGAGACCCAGTACTTC. It codes for CASRTGLRETQYF. The genes are TRBV6-5 and TRBJ2-5; the match to TRBD1 covers 8 bases. The CDR3 covers 13 residues. Germline loops: CDR1 MNHEY, CDR2 SVGAGI. V gave up 9 bases and J gave up 4 bases; unmatched junction bases: 7.

The V and J genes are TRBV10-2 and TRBJ2-5; D is ambiguous. The CDR3 sequence is 12 residues long. CDR1 is WSHSY and CDR2 is SAAADI in the germline V gene. V lost 4 bases and J lost 2, with 5 bases in between. The CDR3 sequence is CASSGGQETQYF. The CDR3 DNA reads TGCGCCAGCAGTGGTGGGCAAGAGACCCAGTACTTC.

The rearrangement uses TRBV18 and TRBJ2-7; TRBD2 matches 7 bases. The CDR3 is made up of 15 amino acids. J gave up 4 bases and V 1 base, and 7 bases lay outside the gene matches. Germline V gives CDR1 KGHSH, CDR2 LQKENI. CDR3 nucleotides: TGTGCCAGCTCACCACAGGCGGGAGAGTTGTACGAGCAGTACTTC. This sequence encodes CASSPQAGELYEQYF.

The chain employs TRBV5-1 and TRBJ2-1; D is unclear. The CDR3 is made up of 15 amino acids. V was shortened by 2 bases and J by 0 bases, with 9 bases between the two germline ends. Germline CDR1 reads SGHRS; CDR2 reads YFSETQ. The CDR3 bases are TGCGCCAGCAGCTTACAACAGAGCTCCTACAATGAGCAGTTCTTC. This gives the protein CASSLQQSSYNEQFF.

With respect to this clone: Distinct nucleotide sequences in the sample also encode this CDR3. The V call is TRBV2, the J call TRBJ1-6; D is possibly TRBD1 (5 bases). V was trimmed by 4 bases and J by 6 bases, leaving 13 bases between them. Germline-derived CDR1 and CDR2 are SNHLY and FYNNEI. This CDR3 spans 15 amino acids. CDR3 loop: CASSAQGLSNSPLHF. The DNA for the CDR3 is TGTGCCAGCAGTGCCCAGGGCCTAAGTAATTCACCCCTCCACTTT.

V and J are TRBV7-8 and TRBJ2-7, with 13 bases matching TRBD2. The V gene end was trimmed by 1 base and the J gene end by 0 bases; junction bases not matched to a gene: 0. Germline V gives CDR1 SGHVS, CDR2 FQNEAQ. CDR3 length equals 16 residues. DNA for the CDR3: TGTGCCAGCAGCTTAGGACTAGCGGGGGGCTCCTACGAGCAGTACTTC. Translating gives CASSLGLAGGSYEQYF.

Here the CDR3 reads CAWSVRENNEQFF. The DNA for the CDR3 is TGTGCCTGGAGTGTACGGGAGAACAATGAGCAGTTCTTC. The V and J genes are TRBV30 and TRBJ2-1; D may be TRBD2 (6 bases). Germline loops: CDR1 GTSNPN, CDR2 SVGIG (reference sequence). The CDR3 loop spans 13 amino acids. Trimming left V 0 bases short and J 5 bases short, with 8 bases between.

The rearrangement uses TRBV5-1 and TRBJ2-2; TRBD2 matches at 11 bases. Per germline, CDR1 SGHRS and CDR2 YFSETQ. This CDR3 comprises 16 residues. V dropped 7 bases and J dropped 1; count of bases not matched to a gene: 6. CDR3: CASQYGLAGNTGELFF. In nucleotides, the CDR3 is TGCGCCAGCCAATATGGACTAGCGGGGAACACCGGGGAGCTGTTTTTT. Together with reference TRBV5-1 and TRBJ2-2, the CDR3 gives the full variable domain: KAGVTQTPRYLIKTRGQQVTLSCSPISGHRSVSWYQQTPGQGLQFLFEYFSETQRNKGNFPGRFSGRQFSNSRSEMNVSTLELGDSALYLCASQYGLAGNTGELFFGEGSRLTVL.

A remark on this clone: Distinct nucleotide sequences in the sample also encode this CDR3. The rearrangement links TRBV2 to TRBJ1-6; TRBD1 is a possible D gene (5 bases). The CDR3 runs 13 residues. Germline values: CDR1 SNHLY, CDR2 FYNNEI. V shed 3 bases and J shed 7 bases, with 7 bases lying between them. The CDR3 loop reads CASSEEGNSPLHF. For the CDR3, the DNA is TGTGCCAGCAGTGAGGAGGGGAATTCACCCCTCCACTTT. Based on the CDR3 plus reference TRBV2 and TRBJ1-6, the full variable domain is EPEVTQTPSHQVTQMGQEVILRCVPISNHLYFYWYRQILGQKVEFLVSFYNNEISEKSEIFDDQFSVERPDGSNFTLKIRSTKLEDSAMYFCASSEEGNSPLHFGNGTRLTVT.

The V and J genes are TRBV4-3 and TRBJ1-1; 7 bases agree with TRBD1. In germline, CDR1 is LGHNA, CDR2 YSLEER. V trimming: 0 bases; J trimming: 1 base; junction bases outside the gene matches: 5. There are 16 residues in the CDR3. The CDR3 here is CASSQDPDRTNTEAFF. Here the CDR3 DNA reads TGCGCCAGCAGCCAAGATCCGGACAGGACGAACACTGAAGCTTTCTTT.

Of note for this clone: The same CDR3 is also encoded by other DNA sequences in this sample. The V and J genes are TRBV30 and TRBJ1-1, with 7 positions matching TRBD1. Trimming at V came to 2 bases and at J to 0 bases, leaving 0 bases not matched to a gene. The V gene's germline CDR1 is GTSNPN and CDR2 SVGIG (reference sequence). The CDR3 runs to 13 residues. The CDR3 bases are TGTGCCTGGAGTAGGGGGCTGAACACTGAAGCTTTCTTT. Its translation is CAWSRGLNTEAFF. Variable domain in full (rest from reference TRBV30 and TRBJ1-1): SQTIHQWPATLVQPVGSPLSLECTVEGTSNPNLYWYRQAAGRGLQLLFYSVGIGQISSEVPQNLSASRPQDRQFILSSKKLLLSDSGFYLCAWSRGLNTEAFFGQGTRLTVV.

This chain joins TRBV30 and TRBJ1-2, with no clear D. CDR3 length equals 13 residues. Germline values: CDR1 GTSNPN, CDR2 SVGIG (reference sequence). The ends were cut back, 0 bases at V and 5 bases at J, with 10 bases in the middle. The CDR3: CAWSVAEGYGYTF. The CDR3 DNA sequence: TGTGCCTGGAGTGTAGCCGAGGGATATGGCTACACCTTC.

The chain couples TRBV5-1 to TRBJ2-1; D possibly corresponds to TRBD1 (6 bases). The CDR3 totals 15 residues. Trimming took off 3 bases at V and 7 bases at J, with 17 bases between the two ends. Germline V gene lookup returns CDR1 SGHRS and CDR2 YFSETQ. CDR3 sequence: CASSSSGQPFNEQFF. The CDR3 coding sequence is TGCGCCAGCAGCTCATCTGGACAGCCCTTTAATGAGCAGTTCTTC.

This chain joins TRBV5-1 and TRBJ1-3; D gene unclear. V was shortened by 0 bases and J by 2 bases, with 12 bases between the two germline ends. CDR1 and CDR2 (germline): SGHRS, YFSETQ. The CDR3 is 16 amino acids. The CDR3 protein is CASSLGETGTGNTIYF. As DNA, the CDR3 is TGCGCCAGCAGCTTGGGCGAGACCGGCACTGGAAACACCATATATTTT. Based on the CDR3 plus reference TRBV5-1 and TRBJ1-3, the full variable domain is KAGVTQTPRYLIKTRGQQVTLSCSPISGHRSVSWYQQTPGQGLQFLFEYFSETQRNKGNFPGRFSGRQFSNSRSEMNVSTLELGDSALYLCASSLGETGTGNTIYFGEGSWLTVV.

Concerning this clone itself: Other DNA sequences in this specimen translate into the identical CDR3. V usage is TRBV6-6 and J usage is TRBJ2-7; 8 bases align to TRBD2. Trimming cost V 6 bases and J 6 bases; bases outside gene matches: 4. The CDR3 is 12 amino acids. The germline V gene has CDR1 MNHNY and CDR2 SVGAGI (reference sequence). The CDR3 nucleotides read TGTGCCAGCAGCCCCGGGGGGGGCGAGCAGTACTTC. It encodes CASSPGGGEQYF.

This chain uses TRBV7-9 with TRBJ1-4; D is perhaps TRBD1 (6 bases). The germline V gene encodes CDR1 SEHNR and CDR2 FQNEAQ (reference sequence). CDR3 length equals 14 residues. Trimming pared 5 bases from V and 6 bases from J, leaving 13 bases between. The CDR3 protein is CASSRDRIYEKLFF. The CDR3 DNA sequence: TGTGCCAGCAGCAGAGACAGGATTTATGAAAAACTGTTTTTT. Using reference TRBV7-9 and TRBJ1-4 for the parts outside the CDR3, the full variable domain is DTGVSQNPRHKITKRGQNVTFRCDPISEHNRLYWYRQTLGQGPEFLTYFQNEAQLEKSRLLSDRFSAERPKGSFSTLEIQRTEQGDSAMYLCASSRDRIYEKLFFGSGTQLSVL.

V gene TRBV6-5 combines with J gene TRBJ1-1; D not certain. Trimming removed 6 bases at V and 1 base at J, with 9 bases between. CDR1 MNHEY and CDR2 SVGAGI come from the germline V gene. The CDR3 loop spans 13 amino acids. The CDR3: CASSWVENTEAFF. CDR3 in DNA: TGTGCCAGCAGCTGGGTGGAGAACACTGAAGCTTTCTTT.

CDR3 DNA sequence: TGTGCCAGCAGCATTGGGACTAGCGGGAGACGAGCATTGGATGAGCAGTTCTTC. Amino acids: CASSIGTSGRRALDEQFF. The rearrangement joins TRBV9 to TRBJ2-1, with TRBD2 matching 14 bases. This CDR3 has 18 amino acids. V gave up 4 bases and J gave up 8 bases; unmatched junction bases: 14. Germline-derived CDR1 and CDR2 are SGDLS and YYNGEE.

J is TRBJ2-1 and V is TRBV12-5, with D unresolved. V lost 6 bases and J 6 bases, leaving 18 bases between the germline ends. The length of the CDR3 is 15 residues. Germline V CDR1 and CDR2: LGHNT, FRNRAP. In nucleotides, the CDR3 is TGTGCTAGTGGCCTATTTATAACAGCGATCAATGAGCAGTTCTTC. It codes for CASGLFITAINEQFF.

This clone was observed once. The same CDR3 arises from other DNA sequences in this sample as well. This chain connects TRBV28 to TRBJ2-1; D unresolved. The V end lost 6 bases, the J end lost 4 bases, and 4 bases lay between the germline ends. Looked up from germline, CDR1 is MDHEN and CDR2 is SYDVKM. This CDR3 region has 11 residues. CDR3 region: CASRRYNEQFF. For the CDR3, the DNA is TGTGCCAGCAGAAGGTACAATGAGCAGTTCTTC.

To note about this clone: Mismatch with germline at one junction end may stem from a read error. V gene TRBV5-1 combines with J gene TRBJ2-7; the match to TRBD1 covers 8 bases. Germline V CDR1 and CDR2: SGHRS, YFSETQ. The CDR3 has 11 amino acids. The CDR3 coding sequence is TGCGCCAGCAGCCTAAAACAGGGGGAGAACTTC. Residues: CASSLKQGENF.

The V and J genes are TRBV28 and TRBJ1-2; possible D gene TRBD1, 6 bases. V lost 3 bases and J 1 base, leaving 12 bases between the germline ends. This CDR3 has 15 residues. CDR1 is MDHEN, CDR2 SYDVKM, per germline. The CDR3 is CASSFPKQGNYGYTF. CDR3 DNA sequence: TGTGCCAGCAGTTTCCCTAAACAGGGTAACTATGGCTACACCTTC.

This clone was counted once. The chain joins TRBV7-9 to TRBJ1-1; 8 bases are a match to TRBD1. The germline V gene encodes CDR1 SEHNR and CDR2 FQNEAQ (reference sequence). CDR3 size: 12 residues. V lost 1 base and J lost 13; bases outside the gene matches: 5. CDR3 bases: TGTGCCAGCAGCTTAGGGGGACAGGCCTTTTTCTTT. Amino acids: CASSLGGQAFFF.